This T cell receptor (beta chain) is drawn from a study of blood T cell repertoires in COVID-19. The overall study: Whether acute or convalescent, the COVID-19 samples came from the United States, Italy and Spain. In each case, the material was cDNA or gDNA derived from T cells, B-cell-depleted T cells, or PBMCs.

Per the original methods: By means of reference gene primer amplification, nucleated cell counts were estimated. Using immunoSEQ multiplex PCR, the repertoire was profiled, and TCRdb retains in-frame clones only, with some absent. D and trimming come from the DNA, and the V and J calls and clone size come from that table. Among fewer than 250,000 clones listed, approximately 83% were seen once. In germline, CDR1 is MNHEY, CDR2 SVGAGI. CDR3 length: 14 residues. V lost 6 bases, J lost 3 bases, and 6 bases stayed unmatched. This TCR came from a woman in her forties or fifties with acute or convalescent COVID-19. The chain combines TRBV6-5 with TRBJ2-7, with TRBD1 identical over 9 bases. The sequenced sample was peripheral blood. The CDR3 loop reads CASRVTGQGYEQYF. The DNA of the CDR3 is TGTGCCAGCAGGGTGACGGGACAGGGCTACGAGCAGTACTTC.